Listed here are 16 T cell receptor beta chains from one sample, sequenced in a study of memory CD4+ T cells and cytomegalovirus serostatus. Single viable CD3+CD4+CD8-CD45RO+ cells were sorted as the memory CD4+ T cells. TCRdb's copy holds only in-frame clones and misses some; the assay was immunoSEQ multiplex PCR. The data show over 60,000 clones, 75% to 85% seen once. The sample consisted of memory CD4+ T cells from blood. The source is an adult in good health and CMV-seronegative.

The rearrangement joins TRBV28 to TRBJ1-1; a possible D gene is TRBD1 (5 bases). V was pared by 10 bases and J by 3 bases, with 18 bases between. This CDR3 is 14 amino acids long. In germline, CDR1 is MDHEN, CDR2 SYDVKM. CDR3 in amino acids: CAITIDQGYTEAFF. Here the CDR3 DNA reads TGTGCCATTACGATAGATCAGGGCTACACTGAAGCTTTCTTT.

The J gene is TRBJ2-5, the V gene TRBV9, with 7 nucleotides matching TRBD2. The germline gives CDR1 SGDLS, CDR2 YYNGEE. J gave up 5 bases and V 4 bases, and 5 bases lay outside the gene matches. This CDR3 contains 13 residues. The CDR3 region has the DNA TGTGCCAGCAGCCTCGGGGGGAGGGAGACCCAGTACTTC. It yields the protein CASSLGGRETQYF.

The V and J genes are TRBV7-2 and TRBJ2-1; D gene unclear. The CDR3 has 13 residues. Trimming shortened V by 0 bases and J by 5 bases, and 5 bases separated the two germline ends. Germline assignment: CDR1 SGHTA and CDR2 FQGNSA. CDR3 sequence (DNA): TGTGCCAGCAGCTTAGCCCGTGACAATGAGCAGTTCTTC. Protein: CASSLARDNEQFF.

This clone was seen a few times. V gene TRBV5-1 combines with J gene TRBJ2-1, with 8 bases identical to TRBD2. Germline V lookup: CDR1 SGHRS, CDR2 YFSETQ. The CDR3 contains 17 residues. With V trimmed by 0 bases and J by 4 bases, 9 bases remained unmatched. This CDR3 reads CASSLAGRGAVYNEQFF. The CDR3 DNA reads TGCGCCAGCAGCTTGGCGGGGCGGGGGGCCGTATACAATGAGCAGTTCTTC.

This clone was counted only a few times. The chain carries TRBV11-2 and TRBJ2-1, with 9 bases matching TRBD2. Germline-derived CDR1 and CDR2 are SGHAT and FQNNGV. V trimming: 3 bases; J trimming: 4 bases; junction bases outside the gene matches: 10. The CDR3 length is 17 residues. In DNA form, the CDR3 reads TGTGCCAGCAGCTTTACCATGGGCGGGAGGGGATACAATGAGCAGTTCTTC. This translates into CASSFTMGGRGYNEQFF.

This rearrangement joins TRBV5-1 to TRBJ2-5, with 8 bases aligning to TRBD2. Germline lookup yields CDR1 SGHRS and CDR2 YFSETQ. Trimming removed 3 bases from V and 3 bases from J; junction bases left unmatched: 13. This CDR3 region has 17 residues. CDR3 nucleotides: TGCGCCAGCAGCTGGGGGCGGAGCGGGGGCGAAAAAGAGACCCAGTACTTC. Encoded protein: CASSWGRSGGEKETQYF. Filled out from reference TRBV5-1 and TRBJ2-5, the complete variable domain reads KAGVTQTPRYLIKTRGQQVTLSCSPISGHRSVSWYQQTPGQGLQFLFEYFSETQRNKGNFPGRFSGRQFSNSRSEMNVSTLELGDSALYLCASSWGRSGGEKETQYFGPGTRLLVL.

The chain links TRBV7-7 to TRBJ2-2, with D possibly TRBD2 on 5 matching bases. CDR3 length equals 16 residues. CDR1 SSHAT and CDR2 FNYEAQ come from the germline V gene (reference sequence). V was trimmed by 6 bases and J by 0 bases, leaving 14 bases between them. The DNA of the CDR3 is TGTGCCAGCAGTCCCGTGCGGGCAGCGAACACCGGGGAGCTGTTTTTT. Translating it yields CASSPVRAANTGELFF.

The V gene is TRBV4-1, the J gene TRBJ2-2; no clear D gene. Trimming pared 3 bases from V and 6 bases from J, leaving 14 bases between. Germline V lookup: CDR1 MGHRA, CDR2 YSYEKL. The length of the CDR3 is 15 residues. The CDR3 spells CASSQHSSDAGELFF. CDR3 nucleotide sequence: TGCGCCAGCAGCCAGCATTCCAGTGACGCCGGGGAGCTGTTTTTT.

The rearrangement links TRBV7-3 to TRBJ2-6; TRBD2 agrees at 7 bases. CDR3 length: 15 residues. The junction had 4 bases not matched to a gene; V was cut back by 6 bases and J by 2 bases. The V gene's germline CDR1 is SGHTA and CDR2 FQGTGA. The CDR3: CASSRGEAGANVLTF. DNA for the CDR3: TGTGCCAGCAGTCGGGGGGAGGCTGGGGCCAACGTCCTGACTTTC.

The sample holds a few counts of this clone. The chain employs TRBV7-9 and TRBJ1-6; TRBD1 matches at 7 bases. There are 16 residues in the CDR3. The J segment lost 13 bases and the V segment lost 1 base, leaving 13 bases of the junction unmatched. The germline CDR1 and CDR2 sequences are SEHNR and FQNEAQ (reference sequence). CDR3 residues: CASSLGTGPVEQPLHF. The CDR3 DNA is TGTGCCAGCAGCTTAGGGACAGGCCCCGTCGAGCAGCCCCTCCACTTT.

The rearrangement joins TRBV19 to TRBJ1-6, with 9 bases that match TRBD1. J lost 8 bases, V lost 7 bases, and 6 bases had no gene match. The CDR3 length is 14 residues. Germline CDR1 LNHDA, CDR2 SQIVND (reference sequence). The CDR3 is CASTPTGGYSPLHF. The CDR3 coding sequence is TGTGCCAGTACCCCTACAGGGGGCTATTCACCCCTCCACTTT.

The gene calls are TRBV5-1 and TRBJ2-1; 10 bases align to TRBD2. Germline lookup yields CDR1 SGHRS and CDR2 YFSETQ. With V trimmed by 0 bases and J by 7 bases, 4 bases remained unmatched. The CDR3 consists of 15 residues. In DNA, the CDR3 is TGCGCCAGCAGCTTGGGGGCTAGCGGGAGAAATGAGCAGTTCTTC. Its translation: CASSLGASGRNEQFF.

The genes are TRBV5-5 and TRBJ1-1, with D maybe TRBD1 (6 bases). CDR1 is SGHKS and CDR2 is YYEKEE in the germline V gene (reference sequence). V was clipped by 0 bases and J by 7 bases, with 13 bases between them. The CDR3 contains 14 residues. CDR3 DNA sequence: TGTGCCAGCAGCTTGGTAGCCGGACAGAATGAAGCTTTCTTT. Amino acid sequence: CASSLVAGQNEAFF.

This chain joins TRBV7-2 and TRBJ1-6; tentatively, D is TRBD1 (5 bases). The CDR3 runs 16 residues. The germline V and J ends were trimmed by 1 base and 4 bases, with 11 bases remaining between them. Germline V CDR1 and CDR2: SGHTA, FQGNSA. The CDR3 loop reads CASSLEWGMYNSPLHF. The CDR3, as DNA: TGTGCCAGCAGCTTAGAGTGGGGGATGTATAATTCACCCCTCCACTTT.

The genes are TRBV6-1 and TRBJ2-3, with D possibly being TRBD1 (5 bases). V was shortened by 4 bases and J by 6 bases, with 17 bases between the two germline ends. CDR3 length: 15 residues. CDR1 and CDR2 (germline): MNHNS, SASEGT. CDR3 in amino acids: CASSGWQGGRDTQYF. CDR3 DNA sequence: TGTGCCAGCAGTGGGTGGCAGGGTGGGCGGGATACGCAGTATTTT.

V is TRBV5-1 and J is TRBJ2-7, with 7 bases that match TRBD1. From germline, CDR1 is SGHRS and CDR2 YFSETQ. This CDR3 region has 15 residues. With 4 bases clipped from V and 2 bases from J, the junction kept 9 bases outside the gene matches. Here the CDR3 reads CASSEAPGQPYEQYF. CDR3 nucleotides: TGCGCCAGCAGCGAGGCACCGGGACAGCCCTACGAGCAGTACTTC.